Listed below are T cell receptor beta chains from one sample, sequenced in a study of blood T cells in healthy people across ages. MiXCR was run by TCRdb on the 5' RACE reads, yielding one entry per CDR3 protein. The sample shows about 1.6 million distinct CDR3 sequences, 30% to 40% of them seen only once. The sequencing sample was made of blood. Receptor source: a woman younger than 45 in good health. Each CDR3 is given without its conserved first and last residue. The listing skips clone size in some rows; elsewhere it reads once, few, many or a size class.

V,J,size,CDR3
TRBV6-5,TRBJ2-3,.,ASSYGPQAGKDTQY
TRBV4-1,TRBJ2-1,.,ASSQNPAGLSYNEQF
TRBV20-1,TRBJ1-1,.,SARVVAVNTEAF
TRBV29-1,TRBJ2-1,many,SGLAGGPNEQF
TRBV4-2,TRBJ2-5,many,ASSQEGFGGPDETQY
TRBV3-1,TRBJ2-1,.,ASSPTQRGPYSYNEQF
TRBV7-3,TRBJ2-3,.,AGSSGLSTDTQY
TRBV27,TRBJ2-7,many,ASRMGGAYEQY
TRBV7-9,TRBJ2-1,.,ASSLVGGQRGFSNEQF
TRBV29-1,TRBJ2-7,.,SVVPRTGSSYELY
TRBV4-1,TRBJ1-6,.,ASSPHVAEGLPLH
TRBV7-2,TRBJ2-3,few,ASSQHGRTLYTDTQY
TRBV2,TRBJ1-2,.,ASTTETLNYGYT
TRBV9,TRBJ2-3,few,ASSVTGIPTDTQY
TRBV7-3,TRBJ2-1,.,ASSRSGEETQF
TRBV4-1,TRBJ1-2,.,ASSQDMTAGYGYT
TRBV4-2,TRBJ2-3,.,ASRVKDGASTDTQY
TRBV20-1,TRBJ2-7,few,SATRRVAYEQY
TRBV29-1,TRBJ2-7,many,SAGTRNLEQY
TRBV5-1,TRBJ2-1,few,ASSLGRSNEQF
TRBV7-6,TRBJ1-4,few,ASSLARDASEKLF
TRBV6-5,TRBJ1-5,.,ASSYRASGSQPQH
TRBV5-4,TRBJ1-2,few,ASSLETATVYT
TRBV20-1,TRBJ2-7,many,SASPGQGEIYEQY
TRBV20-1,TRBJ2-7,.,SARDRSRTGANYEQY
TRBV12-3/TRBV12-4,.,few,ASSPGRVPLDRGFYEQY
TRBV5-1,TRBJ2-5,.,ASSLSQGPIQETQY
TRBV2,TRBJ2-5,.,ASSRFGLADQETQY
TRBV3-1,TRBJ2-2,.,ASSQLAGTGELF
TRBV5-1,TRBJ1-2,once,ASSLERGFNYGYT
TRBV12-3/TRBV12-4,TRBJ2-4,.,ASSPSVNIQY
TRBV10-3,TRBJ2-3,few,AISESGAQGTDTQY
TRBV27,TRBJ2-5,.,ASKGSGRAVETQY
TRBV10-3,TRBJ2-2,.,ATSAMGQGDGELF
TRBV5-1,TRBJ2-2,.,ASSLAGPWGTGELF
TRBV6-2/TRBV6-3,TRBJ2-1,.,ASRPRSYYNEQF
TRBV6-6,TRBJ2-3,.,ASSYFSGGNTQY
TRBV20-1,TRBJ1-1,.,SASRVGTEAF
TRBV3-1,TRBJ1-1,.,ASSRETEAF
TRBV7-9,TRBJ2-7,.,ASSSGAGTGREQY
TRBV11-2,TRBJ2-7,.,ASRNLRGVGYEQY
TRBV7-6,TRBJ1-2,many,ASSLDRGHGYT
TRBV7-9,TRBJ2-1,.,ASRPTGTKNNEQF
TRBV4-1,TRBJ2-5,.,ASSPYRGGETQY
TRBV21-1,TRBJ1-4,.,ASSKESRGGSNEKLF
TRBV6-1,TRBJ2-1,.,ASSYKLAGEGNEQF
TRBV21-1,.,.,ASSKVYYPVTYEQY
TRBV9,TRBJ1-5,.,ASSFSGSGNQPQH
TRBV28,TRBJ1-1,.,ASSTQPVKGAEAF
TRBV4-2,TRBJ2-1,many,ASSQDELAGPEFQF
TRBV5-6,TRBJ2-7,many,ASSLAVGEQY
TRBV4-1,TRBJ2-7,few,ASSQVSSGGGEQY
TRBV11-2,TRBJ2-3,.,ASSLVKGGGTDTQY
TRBV6-1,TRBJ2-5,few,ASSVQETWGETQY
TRBV12-3/TRBV12-4,TRBJ2-5,.,ASSLRDRGWETQY
TRBV6-5,.,.,ASSSFGTDQQETQY
TRBV4-2,TRBJ2-5,.,ASPTPTPWRGQETQY